This T cell receptor beta chain originates from a study of OX40 agonist ivuxolimab in advanced cancers. For the study at large: Three patients showed partial responses: one hepatocellular carcinoma and two cutaneous melanoma cases.

The germline CDR1 and CDR2 sequences are KGHSH and LQKENI. V shed 2 bases, J shed 6 bases, and the junction held 9 bases outside the gene matches. This CDR3 is built from 17 residues. General study findings and limits: Some patients without response likewise showed low normalized clonal expansion. In general, CD8+ T cells held more expanded clones than CD4+ did, on average.

In the case of this clone: Its antigen remains unidentified.

Sequenced by immunoSEQ multiplex PCR; TCRdb stores in-frame clones only, minus some. This sample yields over 60,000 clones, of which 80% to 90% are seen a single time; 1.9% belongs to the top ten. The clonotype originates from an adult with an advanced solid tumor such as melanoma, head and neck, liver or kidney cancer. The specimen comprised CD4+ or CD8+ T cells sorted from blood, sampled in a trial of the OX40 agonist ivuxolimab. J is TRBJ2-7 and V is TRBV18, with TRBD2 matching over 14 bases. Here the CDR3 DNA reads TGTGCCAGCTCACCATCTATATTTGGACTAGCGGGAGGCGAGCAGTACGTC. Translated, it gives CASSPSIFGLAGGEQYV.